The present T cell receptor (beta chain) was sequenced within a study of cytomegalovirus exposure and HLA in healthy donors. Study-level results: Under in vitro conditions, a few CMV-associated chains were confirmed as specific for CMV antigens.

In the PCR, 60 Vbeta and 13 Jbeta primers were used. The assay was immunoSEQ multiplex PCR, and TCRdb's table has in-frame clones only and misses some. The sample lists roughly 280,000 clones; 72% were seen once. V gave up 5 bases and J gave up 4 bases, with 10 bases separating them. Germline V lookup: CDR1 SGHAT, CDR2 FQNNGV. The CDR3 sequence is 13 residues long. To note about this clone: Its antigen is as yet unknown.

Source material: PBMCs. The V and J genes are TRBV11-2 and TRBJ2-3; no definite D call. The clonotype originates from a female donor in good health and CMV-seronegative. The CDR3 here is CASSERPADTQYF. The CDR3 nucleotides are TGTGCCAGCAGCGAGAGGCCCGCAGATACGCAGTATTTT.